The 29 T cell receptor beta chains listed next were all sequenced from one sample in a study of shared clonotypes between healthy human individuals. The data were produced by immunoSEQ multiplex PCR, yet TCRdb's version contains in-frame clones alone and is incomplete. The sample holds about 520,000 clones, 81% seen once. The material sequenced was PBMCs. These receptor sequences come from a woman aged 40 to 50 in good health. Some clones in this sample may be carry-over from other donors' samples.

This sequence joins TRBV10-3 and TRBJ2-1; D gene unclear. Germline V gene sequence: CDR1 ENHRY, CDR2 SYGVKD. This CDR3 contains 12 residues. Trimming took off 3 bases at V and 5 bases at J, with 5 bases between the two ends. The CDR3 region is CAISDPNNEQFF. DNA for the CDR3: TGTGCCATCAGTGACCCCAACAATGAGCAGTTCTTC.

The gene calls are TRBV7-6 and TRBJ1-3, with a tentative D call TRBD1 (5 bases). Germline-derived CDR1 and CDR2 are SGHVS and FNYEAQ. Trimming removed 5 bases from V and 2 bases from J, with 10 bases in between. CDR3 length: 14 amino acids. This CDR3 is CASSTGTAGNTIYF. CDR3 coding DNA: TGTGCCAGCAGCACCGGGACGGCTGGAAACACCATATATTTT. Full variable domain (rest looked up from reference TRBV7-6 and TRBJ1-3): GAGVSQSPRYKVTKRGQDVALRCDPISGHVSLYWYRQALGQGPEFLTYFNYEAQQDKSGLPNDRFSAERPEGSISTLTIQRTEQRDSAMYRCASSTGTAGNTIYFGEGSWLTVV.

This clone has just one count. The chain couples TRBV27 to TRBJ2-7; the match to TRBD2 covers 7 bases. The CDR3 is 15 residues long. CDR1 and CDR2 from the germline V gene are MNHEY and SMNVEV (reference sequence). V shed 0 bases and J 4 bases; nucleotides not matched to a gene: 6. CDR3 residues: CASSLSRGSRYEQYF. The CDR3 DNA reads TGTGCCAGCAGTTTATCCCGCGGGAGCCGGTACGAGCAGTACTTC.

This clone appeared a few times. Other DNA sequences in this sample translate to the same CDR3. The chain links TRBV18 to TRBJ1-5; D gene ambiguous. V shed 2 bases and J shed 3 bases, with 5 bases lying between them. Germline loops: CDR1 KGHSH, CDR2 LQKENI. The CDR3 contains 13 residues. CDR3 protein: CASSPGVNQPQHF. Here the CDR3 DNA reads TGTGCCAGCTCACCAGGGGTCAATCAGCCCCAGCATTTT.

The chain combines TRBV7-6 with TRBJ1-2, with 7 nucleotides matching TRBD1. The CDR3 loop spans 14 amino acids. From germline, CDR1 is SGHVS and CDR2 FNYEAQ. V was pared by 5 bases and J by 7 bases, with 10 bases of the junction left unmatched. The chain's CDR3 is CASSPGTANLGYTF. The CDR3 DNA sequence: TGTGCCAGCAGCCCCGGGACAGCGAATCTTGGCTACACCTTC.

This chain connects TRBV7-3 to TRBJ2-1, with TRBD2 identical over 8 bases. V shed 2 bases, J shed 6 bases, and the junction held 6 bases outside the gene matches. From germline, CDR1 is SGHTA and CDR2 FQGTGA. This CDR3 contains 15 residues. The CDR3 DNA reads TGTGCCAGCAGCTTACGCCTAGCGGGCATCAATGAGCAGTTCTTC. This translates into CASSLRLAGINEQFF.

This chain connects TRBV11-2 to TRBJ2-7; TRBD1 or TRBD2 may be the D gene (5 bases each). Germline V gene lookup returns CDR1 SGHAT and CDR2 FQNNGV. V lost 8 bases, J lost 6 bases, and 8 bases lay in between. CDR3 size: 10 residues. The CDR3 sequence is CASSGAEQYF. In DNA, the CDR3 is TGTGCCAGCTCCGGGGCCGAGCAGTACTTC. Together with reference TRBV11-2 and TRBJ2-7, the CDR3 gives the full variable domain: EAGVAQSPRYKIIEKRQSVAFWCNPISGHATLYWYQQILGQGPKLLIQFQNNGVVDDSQLPKDRFSAERLKGVDSTLKIQPAKLEDSAVYLCASSGAEQYFGPGTRLTVT.

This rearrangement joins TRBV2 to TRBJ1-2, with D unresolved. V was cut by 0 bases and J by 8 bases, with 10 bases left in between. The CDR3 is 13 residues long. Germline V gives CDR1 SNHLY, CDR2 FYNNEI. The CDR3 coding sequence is TGTGCCAGCAGTGAAGCGATAGATCGCGGCTACACCTTC. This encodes CASSEAIDRGYTF.

The CDR3 loop reads CSVRRQTYNEQFF. The CDR3 DNA reads TGCAGCGTCCGCCGACAGACCTACAATGAGCAGTTCTTC. The chain is built from TRBV29-1 and TRBJ2-1, with D possibly TRBD1 on 5 matching bases. This CDR3 is built from 13 residues. V lost 6 bases, J lost 2 bases, and 11 bases lay in between. CDR1 and CDR2 from the germline V gene are SQVTM and ANQGSEA.

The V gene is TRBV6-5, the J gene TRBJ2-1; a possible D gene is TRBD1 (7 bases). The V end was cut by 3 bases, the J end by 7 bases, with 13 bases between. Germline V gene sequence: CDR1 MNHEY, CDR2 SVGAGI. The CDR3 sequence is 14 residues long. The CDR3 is CASSYGRGVNEQFF. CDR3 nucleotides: TGTGCCAGCAGTTATGGCAGGGGGGTTAATGAGCAGTTCTTC.

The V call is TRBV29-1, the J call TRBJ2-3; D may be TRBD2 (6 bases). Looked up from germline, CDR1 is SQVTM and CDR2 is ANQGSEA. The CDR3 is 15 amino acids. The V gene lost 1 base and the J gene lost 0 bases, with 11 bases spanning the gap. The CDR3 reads CSVEGGTVSTDTQYF. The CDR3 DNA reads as TGCAGCGTTGAAGGCGGGACGGTGAGCACAGATACGCAGTATTTT.

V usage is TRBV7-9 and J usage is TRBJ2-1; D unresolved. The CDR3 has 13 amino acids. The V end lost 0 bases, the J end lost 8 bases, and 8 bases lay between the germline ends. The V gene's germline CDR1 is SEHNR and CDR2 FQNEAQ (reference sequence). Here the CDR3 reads CASSLARTYEQFF. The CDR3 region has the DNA TGTGCCAGCAGCTTAGCTAGAACCTATGAGCAGTTCTTC.

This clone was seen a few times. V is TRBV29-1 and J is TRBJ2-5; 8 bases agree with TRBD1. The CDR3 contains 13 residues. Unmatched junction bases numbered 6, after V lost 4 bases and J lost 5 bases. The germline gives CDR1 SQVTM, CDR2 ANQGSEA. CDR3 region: CSVGRRGLETQYF. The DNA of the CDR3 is TGCAGCGTTGGTCGCAGGGGGCTGGAGACCCAGTACTTC. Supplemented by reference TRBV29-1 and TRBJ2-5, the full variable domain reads SAVISQKPSRDICQRGTSLTIQCQVDSQVTMMFWYRQQPGQSLTLIATANQGSEATYESGFVIDKFPISRPNLTFSTLTVSNMSPEDSSIYLCSVGRRGLETQYFGPGTRLLVL.

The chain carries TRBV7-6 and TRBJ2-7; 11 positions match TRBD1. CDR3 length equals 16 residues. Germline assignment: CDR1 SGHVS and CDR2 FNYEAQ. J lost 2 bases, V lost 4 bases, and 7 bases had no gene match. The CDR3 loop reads CASSSTPGQGAYEQYF. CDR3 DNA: TGTGCCAGCAGCTCCACTCCGGGACAGGGGGCCTACGAGCAGTACTTC.

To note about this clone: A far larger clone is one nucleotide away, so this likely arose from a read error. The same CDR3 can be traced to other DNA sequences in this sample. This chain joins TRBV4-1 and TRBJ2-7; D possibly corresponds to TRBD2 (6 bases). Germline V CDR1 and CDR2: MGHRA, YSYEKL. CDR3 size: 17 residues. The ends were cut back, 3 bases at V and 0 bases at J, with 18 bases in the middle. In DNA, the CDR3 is TGCGCCAGCAGCCAGGGAGTAGTCGGGGGACGCTCCTACGAGCAGTACTTC. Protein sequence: CASSQGVVGGRSYEQYF.

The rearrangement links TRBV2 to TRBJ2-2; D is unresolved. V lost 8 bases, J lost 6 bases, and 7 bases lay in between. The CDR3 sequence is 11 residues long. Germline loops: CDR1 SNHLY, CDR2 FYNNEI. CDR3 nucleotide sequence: TGTGCCAGCTGGGCGCCCGGGGAGCTGTTTTTT. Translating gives CASWAPGELFF.

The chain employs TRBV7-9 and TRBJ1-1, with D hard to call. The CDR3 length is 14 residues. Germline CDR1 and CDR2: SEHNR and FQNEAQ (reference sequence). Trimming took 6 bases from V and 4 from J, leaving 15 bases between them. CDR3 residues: CASSPLARGTEAFF. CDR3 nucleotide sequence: TGTGCCAGCAGTCCACTCGCGCGGGGCACTGAAGCTTTCTTT.

The CDR3 sequence is CASSTGEPSRLNEKLFF. The CDR3 nucleotides are TGCGCCAGCAGCACAGGGGAGCCCTCCCGGTTAAATGAAAAACTGTTTTTT. V gene TRBV5-1 combines with J gene TRBJ1-4, with 7 nucleotides matching TRBD1. From germline, CDR1 is SGHRS and CDR2 YFSETQ. CDR3 length: 17 amino acids. The J segment lost 5 bases and the V segment lost 4 bases, leaving 14 bases of the junction unmatched.

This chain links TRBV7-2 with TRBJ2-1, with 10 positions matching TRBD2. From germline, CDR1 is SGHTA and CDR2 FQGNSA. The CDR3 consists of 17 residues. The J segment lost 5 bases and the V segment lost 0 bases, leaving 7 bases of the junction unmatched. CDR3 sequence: CASSLAGGLAKNNEQFF. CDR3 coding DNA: TGTGCCAGCAGCTTAGCGGGGGGACTAGCGAAAAACAATGAGCAGTTCTTC.

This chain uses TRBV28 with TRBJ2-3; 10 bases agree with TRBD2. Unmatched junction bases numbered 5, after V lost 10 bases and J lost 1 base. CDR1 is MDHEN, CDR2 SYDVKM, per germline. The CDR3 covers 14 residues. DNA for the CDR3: TGTGCCACCAGGCTAGCGGGAGGCACAGATACGCAGTATTTT. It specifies CATRLAGGTDTQYF.

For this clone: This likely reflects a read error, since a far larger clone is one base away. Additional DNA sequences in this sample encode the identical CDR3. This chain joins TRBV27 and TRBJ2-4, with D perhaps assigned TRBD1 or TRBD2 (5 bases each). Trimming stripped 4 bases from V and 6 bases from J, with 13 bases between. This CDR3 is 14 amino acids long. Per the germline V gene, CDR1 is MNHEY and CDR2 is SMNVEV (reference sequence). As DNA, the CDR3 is TGTGCCAGCAGTTCCCGGGACGGTGGAAACATTCAGTACTTC. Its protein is CASSSRDGGNIQYF.

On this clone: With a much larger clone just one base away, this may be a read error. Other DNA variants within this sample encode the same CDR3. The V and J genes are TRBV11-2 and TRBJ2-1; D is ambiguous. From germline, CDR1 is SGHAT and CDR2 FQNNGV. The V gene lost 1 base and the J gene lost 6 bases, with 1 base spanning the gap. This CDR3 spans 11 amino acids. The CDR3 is CASSLVNEQFF. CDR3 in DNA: TGTGCCAGCAGCTTAGTCAATGAGCAGTTCTTC.

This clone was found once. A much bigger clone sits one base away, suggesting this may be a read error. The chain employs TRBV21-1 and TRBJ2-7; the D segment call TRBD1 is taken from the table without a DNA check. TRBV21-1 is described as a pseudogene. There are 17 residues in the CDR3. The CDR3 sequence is CASGNGCRTGRLYEQYF. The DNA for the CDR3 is TGTGCCAGCGGCAACGGGTGTCGGACAGGGCGTTTATACGAGCAGTACTTC.

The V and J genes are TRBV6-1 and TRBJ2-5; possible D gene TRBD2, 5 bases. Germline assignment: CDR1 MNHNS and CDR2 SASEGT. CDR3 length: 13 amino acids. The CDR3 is CAIRSSGQETQYF. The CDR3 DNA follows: TGTGCGATTAGATCGAGCGGACAAGAGACCCAGTACTTC.

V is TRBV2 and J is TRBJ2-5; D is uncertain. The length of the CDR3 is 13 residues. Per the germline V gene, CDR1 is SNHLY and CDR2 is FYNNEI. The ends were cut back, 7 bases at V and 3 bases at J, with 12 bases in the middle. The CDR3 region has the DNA TGTGCCAGCACCCTAGACTTAGAAGAGACCCAGTACTTC. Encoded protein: CASTLDLEETQYF.

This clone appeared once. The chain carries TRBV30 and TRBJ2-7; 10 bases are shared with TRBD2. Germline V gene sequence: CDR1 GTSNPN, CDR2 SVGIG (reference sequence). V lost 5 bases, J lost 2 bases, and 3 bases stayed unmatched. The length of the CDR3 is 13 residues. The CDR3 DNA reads TGTGCCTGGGGTAGCGGGAGGCCCTACGAGCAGTACTTC. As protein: CAWGSGRPYEQYF.

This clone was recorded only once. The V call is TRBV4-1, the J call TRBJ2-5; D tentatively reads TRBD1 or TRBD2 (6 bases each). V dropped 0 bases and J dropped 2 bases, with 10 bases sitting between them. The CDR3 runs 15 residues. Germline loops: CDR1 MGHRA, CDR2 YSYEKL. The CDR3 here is CASSQDGGGQETQYF. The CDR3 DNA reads TGCGCCAGCAGCCAAGATGGAGGGGGACAAGAGACCCAGTACTTC.

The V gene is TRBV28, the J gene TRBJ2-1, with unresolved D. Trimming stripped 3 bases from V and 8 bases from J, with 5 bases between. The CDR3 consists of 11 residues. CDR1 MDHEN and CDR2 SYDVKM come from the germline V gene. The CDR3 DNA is TGTGCCAGCAGTTTTCGGGATGAGCAGTTCTTC. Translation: CASSFRDEQFF.

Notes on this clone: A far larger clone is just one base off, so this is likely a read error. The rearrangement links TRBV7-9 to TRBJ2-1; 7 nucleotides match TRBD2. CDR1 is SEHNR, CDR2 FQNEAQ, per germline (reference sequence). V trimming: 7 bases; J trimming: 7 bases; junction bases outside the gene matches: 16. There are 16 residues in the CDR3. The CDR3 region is CASNQVGEGRWNEQFF. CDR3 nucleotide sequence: TGTGCCAGCAACCAGGTTGGGGAGGGCCGGTGGAATGAGCAGTTCTTC.